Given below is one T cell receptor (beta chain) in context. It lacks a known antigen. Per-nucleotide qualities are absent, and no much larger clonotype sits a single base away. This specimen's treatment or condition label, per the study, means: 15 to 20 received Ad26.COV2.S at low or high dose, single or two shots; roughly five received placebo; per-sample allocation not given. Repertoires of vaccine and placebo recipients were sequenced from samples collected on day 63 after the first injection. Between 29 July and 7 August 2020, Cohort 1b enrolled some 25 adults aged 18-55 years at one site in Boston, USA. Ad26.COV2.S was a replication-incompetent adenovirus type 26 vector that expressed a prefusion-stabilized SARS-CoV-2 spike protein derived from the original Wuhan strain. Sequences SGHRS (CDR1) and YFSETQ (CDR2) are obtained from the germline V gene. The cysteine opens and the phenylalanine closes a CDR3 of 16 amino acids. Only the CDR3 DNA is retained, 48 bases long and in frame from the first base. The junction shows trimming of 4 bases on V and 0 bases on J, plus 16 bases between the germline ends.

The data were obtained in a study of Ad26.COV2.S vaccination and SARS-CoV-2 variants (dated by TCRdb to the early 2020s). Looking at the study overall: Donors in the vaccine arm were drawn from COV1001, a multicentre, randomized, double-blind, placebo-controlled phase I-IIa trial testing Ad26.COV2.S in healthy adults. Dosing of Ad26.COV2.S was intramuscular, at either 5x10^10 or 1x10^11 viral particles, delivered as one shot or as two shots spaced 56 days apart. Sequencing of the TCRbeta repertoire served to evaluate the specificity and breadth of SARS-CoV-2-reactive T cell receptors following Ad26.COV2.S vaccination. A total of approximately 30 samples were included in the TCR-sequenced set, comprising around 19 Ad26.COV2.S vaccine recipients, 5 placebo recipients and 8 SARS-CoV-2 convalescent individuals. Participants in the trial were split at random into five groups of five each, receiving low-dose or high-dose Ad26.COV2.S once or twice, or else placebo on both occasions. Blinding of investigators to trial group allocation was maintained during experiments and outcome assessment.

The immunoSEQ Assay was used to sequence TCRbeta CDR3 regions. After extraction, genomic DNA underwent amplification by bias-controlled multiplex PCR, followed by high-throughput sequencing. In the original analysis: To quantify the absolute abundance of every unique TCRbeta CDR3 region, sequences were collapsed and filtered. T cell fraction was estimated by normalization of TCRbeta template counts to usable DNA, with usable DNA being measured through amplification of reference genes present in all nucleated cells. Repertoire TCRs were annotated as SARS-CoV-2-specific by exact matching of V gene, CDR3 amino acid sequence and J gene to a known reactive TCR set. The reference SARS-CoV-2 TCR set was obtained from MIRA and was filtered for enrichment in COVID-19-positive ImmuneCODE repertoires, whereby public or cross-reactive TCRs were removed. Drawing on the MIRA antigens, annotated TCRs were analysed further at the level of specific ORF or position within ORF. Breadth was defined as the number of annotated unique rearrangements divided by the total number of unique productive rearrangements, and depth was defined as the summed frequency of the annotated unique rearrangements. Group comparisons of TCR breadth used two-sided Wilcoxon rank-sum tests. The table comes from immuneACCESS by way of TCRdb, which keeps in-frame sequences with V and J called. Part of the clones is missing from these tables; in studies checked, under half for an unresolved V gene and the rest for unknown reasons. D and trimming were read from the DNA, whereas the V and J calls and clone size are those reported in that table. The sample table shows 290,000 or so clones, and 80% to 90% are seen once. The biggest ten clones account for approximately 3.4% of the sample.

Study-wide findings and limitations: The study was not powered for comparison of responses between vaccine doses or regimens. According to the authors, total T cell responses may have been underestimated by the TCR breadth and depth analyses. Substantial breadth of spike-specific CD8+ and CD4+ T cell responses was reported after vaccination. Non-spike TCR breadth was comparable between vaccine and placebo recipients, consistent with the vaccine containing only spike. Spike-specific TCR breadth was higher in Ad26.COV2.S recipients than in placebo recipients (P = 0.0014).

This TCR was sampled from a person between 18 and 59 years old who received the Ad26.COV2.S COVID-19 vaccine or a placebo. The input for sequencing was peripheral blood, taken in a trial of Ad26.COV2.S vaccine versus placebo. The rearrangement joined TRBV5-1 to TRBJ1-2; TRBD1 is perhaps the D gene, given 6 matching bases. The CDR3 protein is CASSVAQGIPNYGYTF. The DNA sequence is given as TGCGCCAGCAGCGTGGCTCAGGGGATACCTAACTATGGCTACACCTTC.